The entry that follows covers one TCR beta chain sequence. This entry belongs to a study of blood T cell repertoires in COVID-19. Across the study: T cells, B-cell-depleted T cells, or PBMCs provided the cDNA or gDNA that served as material.

The Seattle site enrolled patients during active infection and followed them longitudinally. V lost 2 bases and J lost 2, with 17 bases in between. Germline values: CDR1 MGHRA, CDR2 YSYEKL. The CDR3 extends over 17 amino acids. Sequencing was performed with immunoSEQ multiplex PCR; in TCRdb, only in-frame clones are kept and a portion is missing. This table has roughly 30,000 clones, approximately 85% appearing once. The sequence came from a man between 60 and 75 years old with COVID-19, enrolled during active disease. The J gene is TRBJ2-3, the V gene TRBV4-1; TRBD1 is a possible D gene (6 bases). The sample comprised peripheral blood. The CDR3 reads CASSQHNYRELTDTQYF. The CDR3 DNA sequence: TGCGCCAGCAGCCAACACAATTACAGGGAACTCACAGATACGCAGTATTTT.